The text below deals with one TCR beta chain. The assay was immunoSEQ multiplex PCR, and TCRdb's table has in-frame clones only and misses some. The sample lists approximately 59,000 clones, roughly nine tenths occurring once. The sample is drawn from a study of identifying expanded T cells in peripheral blood. Germline-derived CDR1 and CDR2 are SNHLY and FYNNEI. Trimming stripped 1 base from V and 8 bases from J, with 8 bases between. This CDR3 is built from 12 residues. The receptor comes from a person aged 18 to 75 in good health. The chain combines TRBV2 with TRBJ1-2; D remains ambiguous. The specimen sequenced was blood. The CDR3 bases are TGTGCCAGCAGTGAAGGTGCGGGCGGCTACACCTTC. Translation: CASSEGAGGYTF.